The 2 T cell receptor beta chains listed next were all sequenced from one sample in a study of technical replicates of blood from a few donors (dated by TCRdb to 2016 to 2017). The receptor library was made with the immunoSEQ multiplex PCR assay. Entries here come from immuneACCESS through TCRdb and include only in-frame sequences with V and J called. Some clones fail to appear in such tables; in the studies checked, an unresolved V gene covers under half of the shortfall, and the cause of the remainder is unknown. This sample is represented by some 15,000 clones; 70% to 90% of them were singletons. The top ten clones comprise around a tenth of the sample. Sequenced: PBMCs. These receptors were collected from a human donor in good health.

The chain couples TRBV5-1 to TRBJ2-1; 11 nucleotides align to TRBD2. The CDR3 is 15 residues long. Germline values: CDR1 SGHRS, CDR2 YFSETQ. After removal of 3 bases from V and 4 bases from J, the junction contained 3 bases not matched to a gene. This CDR3 is CASSSGTSGYNEQFF. CDR3 bases: TGCGCCAGCAGCTCCGGGACTAGCGGTTACAATGAGCAGTTCTTC. Filled out from reference TRBV5-1 and TRBJ2-1, the complete variable domain reads KAGVTQTPRYLIKTRGQQVTLSCSPISGHRSVSWYQQTPGQGLQFLFEYFSETQRNKGNFPGRFSGRQFSNSRSEMNVSTLELGDSALYLCASSSGTSGYNEQFFGPGTRLTVL.

This clone was seen more than once but under ten times. The gene calls are TRBV11-2 and TRBJ2-7, with a weak D call TRBD1 (5 bases). The CDR3 runs to 14 residues. In germline, CDR1 is SGHAT, CDR2 FQNNGV. With 5 bases removed from V and 0 bases from J, the gap between germline ends came to 11 bases. This chain's CDR3 is CASSLTVVSYEQYF. The CDR3 DNA reads TGTGCCAGCAGCCTGACAGTCGTCTCCTACGAGCAGTACTTC.